This T cell receptor beta chain originates from a study of T cell responses to AZD1222 COVID-19 vaccine. The data were produced by immunoSEQ multiplex PCR, yet TCRdb's version contains in-frame clones alone and is incomplete. The sample lists 170,000 or so clones, about nine tenths occurring once. The CDR3 has 13 residues. Germline V gene sequence: CDR1 SGHTA, CDR2 FQGNSA. V shed 5 bases and J 2 bases; nucleotides not matched to a gene: 2. The V and J genes are TRBV7-2 and TRBJ1-1; 7 nucleotides agree with TRBD1. The clonotype comes from an adult in good health. The sample consisted of peripheral blood, taken on day 0 of AZD1222 vaccination. CDR3 region: CASSRDSNTEAFF. CDR3 coding DNA: TGTGCCAGCAGCCGGGACAGTAACACTGAAGCTTTCTTT.